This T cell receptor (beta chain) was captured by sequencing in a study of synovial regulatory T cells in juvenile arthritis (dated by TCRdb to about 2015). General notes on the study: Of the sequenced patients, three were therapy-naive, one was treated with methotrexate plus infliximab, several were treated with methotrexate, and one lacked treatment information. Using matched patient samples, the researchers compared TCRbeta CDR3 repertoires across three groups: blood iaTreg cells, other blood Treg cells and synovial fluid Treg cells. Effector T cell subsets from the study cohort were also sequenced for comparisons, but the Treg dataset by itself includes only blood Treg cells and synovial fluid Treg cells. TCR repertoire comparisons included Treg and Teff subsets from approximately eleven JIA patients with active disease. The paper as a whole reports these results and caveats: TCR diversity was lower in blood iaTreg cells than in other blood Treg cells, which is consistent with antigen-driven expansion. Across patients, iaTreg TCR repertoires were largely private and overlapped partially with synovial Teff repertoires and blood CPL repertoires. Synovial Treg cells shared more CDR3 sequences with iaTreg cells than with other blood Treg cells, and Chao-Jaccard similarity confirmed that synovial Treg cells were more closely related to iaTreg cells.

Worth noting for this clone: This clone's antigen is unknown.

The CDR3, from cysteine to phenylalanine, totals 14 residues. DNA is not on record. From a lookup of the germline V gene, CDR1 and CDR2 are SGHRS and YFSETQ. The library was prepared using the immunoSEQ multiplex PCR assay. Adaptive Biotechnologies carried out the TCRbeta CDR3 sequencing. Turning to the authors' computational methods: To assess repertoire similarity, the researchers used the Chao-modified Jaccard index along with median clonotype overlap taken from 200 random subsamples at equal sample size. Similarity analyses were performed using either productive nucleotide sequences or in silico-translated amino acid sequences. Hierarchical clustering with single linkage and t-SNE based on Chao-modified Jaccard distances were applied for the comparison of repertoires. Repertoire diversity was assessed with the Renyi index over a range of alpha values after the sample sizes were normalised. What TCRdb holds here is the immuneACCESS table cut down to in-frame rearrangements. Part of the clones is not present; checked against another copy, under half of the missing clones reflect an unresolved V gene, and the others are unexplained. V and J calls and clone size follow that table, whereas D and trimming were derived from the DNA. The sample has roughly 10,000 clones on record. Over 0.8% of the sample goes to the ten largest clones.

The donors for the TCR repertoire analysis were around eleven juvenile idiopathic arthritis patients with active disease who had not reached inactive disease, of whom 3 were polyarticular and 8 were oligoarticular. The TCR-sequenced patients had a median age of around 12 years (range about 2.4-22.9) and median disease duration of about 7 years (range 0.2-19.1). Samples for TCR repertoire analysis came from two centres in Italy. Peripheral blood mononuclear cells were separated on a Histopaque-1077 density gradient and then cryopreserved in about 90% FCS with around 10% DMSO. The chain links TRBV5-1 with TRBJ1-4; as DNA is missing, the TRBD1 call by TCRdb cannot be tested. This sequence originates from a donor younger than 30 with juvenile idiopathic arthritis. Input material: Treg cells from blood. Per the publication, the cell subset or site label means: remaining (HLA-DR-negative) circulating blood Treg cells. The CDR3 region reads CASSFRNVNEKLFF.